These 3 T cell receptor beta chains were all obtained from the same sample, sequenced in a study of T cell responses to AZD1222 COVID-19 vaccine. Assay used: immunoSEQ multiplex PCR; TCRdb lists only in-frame clones, some missing. The sample comprises approximately 130,000 clones, about 89% of which are singletons, and around 30% rests with the top ten. The sequencing here drew on peripheral blood, taken on day 0 of AZD1222 vaccination. The receptor source for this set is an adult in good health.

V and J are TRBV18 and TRBJ1-5; possibly TRBD1 for D (5 bases). Germline V gene lookup returns CDR1 KGHSH and CDR2 LQKENI. CDR3 length equals 14 residues. V shed 0 bases and J shed 2 bases, with 5 bases lying between them. Here the CDR3 reads CASSPPGGNQPQHF. The CDR3 nucleotides are TGTGCCAGCTCACCACCAGGGGGCAATCAGCCCCAGCATTTT.

The chain carries TRBV19 and TRBJ1-2; D uncertain. Germline CDR1 reads LNHDA; CDR2 reads SQIVND (reference sequence). The CDR3 is 13 residues long. V was clipped by 3 bases and J by 4 bases, with 9 bases between them. This CDR3 reads CASSIEGGYGYTF. The CDR3 region has the DNA TGTGCCAGTAGTATTGAAGGCGGCTATGGCTACACCTTC.

This rearrangement joins TRBV6-2 or TRBV6-3 to TRBJ2-7, with 7 bases lining up with TRBD2. This CDR3 has 14 residues. V was clipped by 4 bases and J by 0 bases; unmatched bases: 3. Germline CDR1 reads MNHEY; CDR2 reads SVGEGT. This chain's CDR3 is CASSLGGSSYEQYF. The CDR3 bases are TGTGCCAGCAGTTTGGGCGGGAGCTCCTACGAGCAGTACTTC.